This T cell receptor (beta chain) stems from a study of blood T cell repertoires in COVID-19. On the study more broadly: Whether acute or convalescent, the COVID-19 samples came from the United States, Italy and Spain. Sample material is recorded as cDNA or gDNA derived from T cells, B-cell-depleted T cells, or PBMCs.

This CDR3 is built from 15 residues. Trimming took 2 bases from V and 6 from J, leaving 11 bases between them. Germline loops: CDR1 SEHNR, CDR2 FQNEAQ (reference sequence). Some clones are missing from TCRdb's copy, which holds only in-frame ones; the method was immunoSEQ multiplex PCR. The data contain about 400,000 clones, around nine tenths of them singletons. Enrollees, about 18 to 89 years old, lived in some 24 US areas. Cohorts were assigned according to the clinical history that participants reported. Sequencing was done on a sample of PBMCs or T cells enriched from blood (not recorded which). This receptor was taken from a woman aged 25 to 39 who had recovered from COVID-19. The V gene is TRBV7-9, the J gene TRBJ1-6; possible D gene TRBD1, 5 bases. The CDR3 region has the DNA TGTGCCAGCAGCTTATTCGACAGATCTAATTCACCCCTCCACTTT. This codes for CASSLFDRSNSPLHF.